This T cell receptor beta chain was documented in a study of naive and memory T cell subsets. Ligated cDNA underwent four rounds of PCR with nested alpha and beta constant region primers and SP2. Blood and skin TCR RNA was reverse transcribed with alpha and beta constant primers. Each CDR3 protein is one row after TCRdb ran MiXCR on the 5' RACE reads. There are roughly 56,000 distinct CDR3 sequences in the sample; 7% to 8.5% occur only once, and about a tenth lies in the top ten. A UMI-containing oligonucleotide was joined by 3' ligation to the TCR cDNA template. Whole blood, 2 to 2.5 ml, came from adult healthy volunteers. This sequence was found in a male donor in good health.

The CDR3 DNA follows: TGTGCCAGCAGTTTACAGGCGGGTTATGAGCAGTTCTTC. Residues: CASSLQAGYEQFF. The V and J genes are TRBV27 and TRBJ2-1, with a tentative D call TRBD2 (5 bases). V lost 2 bases to trimming and J lost 8 bases, with 10 bases between them. From germline, CDR1 is MNHEY and CDR2 SMNVEV (reference sequence). CDR3 length: 13 residues.